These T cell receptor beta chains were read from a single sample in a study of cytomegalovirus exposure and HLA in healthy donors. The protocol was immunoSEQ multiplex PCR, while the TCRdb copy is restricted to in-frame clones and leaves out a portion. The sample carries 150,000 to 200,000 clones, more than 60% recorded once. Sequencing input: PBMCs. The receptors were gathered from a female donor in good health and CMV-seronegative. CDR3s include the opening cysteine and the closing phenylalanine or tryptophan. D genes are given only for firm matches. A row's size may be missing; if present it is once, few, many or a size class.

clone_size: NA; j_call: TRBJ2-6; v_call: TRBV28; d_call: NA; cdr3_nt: TGTGCCAGCAGTTCCCCATATGGGGGGACTGGGGCCAACGTCCTGACTTTC; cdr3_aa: CASSSPYGGTGANVLTF
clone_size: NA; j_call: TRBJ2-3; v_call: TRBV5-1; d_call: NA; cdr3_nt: TGCGCCAGCAGCGTGGGCTATCAAGCAGGCCCAGATACGCAGTATTTT; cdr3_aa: CASSVGYQAGPDTQYF
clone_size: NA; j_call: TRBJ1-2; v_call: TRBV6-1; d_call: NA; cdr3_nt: TGTGCCAGCAGTGAAGCCACAATGAGGGTATATGGCTACACCTTC; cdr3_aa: CASSEATMRVYGYTF
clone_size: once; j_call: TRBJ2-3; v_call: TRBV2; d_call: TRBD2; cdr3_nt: TGTGCCAGCAGTGAAGCGGGCGGGGGGGTGACAGATACGCAGTATTTT; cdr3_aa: CASSEAGGGVTDTQYF
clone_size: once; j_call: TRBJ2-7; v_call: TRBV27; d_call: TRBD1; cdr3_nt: TGTGCCAGCAGTCCTTGGGGACAGGGGGCGGACCACGAGCAGTACTTC; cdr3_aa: CASSPWGQGADHEQYF
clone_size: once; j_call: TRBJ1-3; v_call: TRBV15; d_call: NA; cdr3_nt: TGTGCCACCAGCTCCCGGACAAGCACTGGAAACACCATATATTTT; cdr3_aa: CATSSRTSTGNTIYF
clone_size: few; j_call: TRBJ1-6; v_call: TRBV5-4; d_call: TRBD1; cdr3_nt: TGTGCCACCGATAAGGGGGACAGGGAGATCTATAATTCACCCCTCCACTTT; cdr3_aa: CATDKGDREIYNSPLHF
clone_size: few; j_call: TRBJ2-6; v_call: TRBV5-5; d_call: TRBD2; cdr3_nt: TGTGCCAGCAGCACCGGGACTAGCGGGCCTAGCTCTGGGGCCAACGTCCTGACTTTC; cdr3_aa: CASSTGTSGPSSGANVLTF
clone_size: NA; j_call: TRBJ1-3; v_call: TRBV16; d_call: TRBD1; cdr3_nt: TGTGCCAGCAGCCAATCGCCGGGACAGCTATTCTCTGGAAACACCATATATTTT; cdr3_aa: CASSQSPGQLFSGNTIYF
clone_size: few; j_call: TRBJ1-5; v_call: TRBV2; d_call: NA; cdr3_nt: TGTGCCAGCAGTGTGGCCCAGGCTAGCGATCAGCCCCAGCATTTT; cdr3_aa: CASSVAQASDQPQHF
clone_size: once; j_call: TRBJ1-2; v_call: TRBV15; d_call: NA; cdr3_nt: TGTGCCACCAGCATTCCTGAGGTGGGAGGGAACTATGGCTACACCTTC; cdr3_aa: CATSIPEVGGNYGYTF
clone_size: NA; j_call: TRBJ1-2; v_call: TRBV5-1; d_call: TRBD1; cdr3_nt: TGCGCCAGCAGCGCGACCGGACAGGGGAACTATGGCTACACCTTC; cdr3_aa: CASSATGQGNYGYTF
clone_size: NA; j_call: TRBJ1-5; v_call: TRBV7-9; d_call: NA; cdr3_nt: TGTGCCAGCAGCTTAACAGAGAACAATCAGCCCCAGCATTTT; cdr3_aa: CASSLTENNQPQHF
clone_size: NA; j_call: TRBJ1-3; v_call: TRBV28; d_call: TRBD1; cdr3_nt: TGTGCCAGCAGATACAGGGGAGTTGGAAACACCATATATTTT; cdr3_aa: CASRYRGVGNTIYF
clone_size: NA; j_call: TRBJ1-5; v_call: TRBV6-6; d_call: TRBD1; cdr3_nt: TGTGCCAGCAGGGATCAGGGGGCATCGAGCAATCAGCCCCAGCATTTT; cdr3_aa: CASRDQGASSNQPQHF
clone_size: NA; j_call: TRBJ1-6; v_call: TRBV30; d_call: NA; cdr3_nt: TGTGCCTGGAGTGGGCAGAATAATTCACCCCTCCACTTT; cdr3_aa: CAWSGQNNSPLHF
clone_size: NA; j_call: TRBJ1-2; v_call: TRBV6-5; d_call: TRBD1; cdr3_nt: TGTGCCAGCAGTTACTCGGACAGGGACTTTAACTATGGCTACACCTTC; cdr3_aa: CASSYSDRDFNYGYTF
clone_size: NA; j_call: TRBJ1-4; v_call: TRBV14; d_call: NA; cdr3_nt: TGTGCCAGCAACAGGGTGAGGAATGAAAAACTGTTTTTT; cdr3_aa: CASNRVRNEKLFF
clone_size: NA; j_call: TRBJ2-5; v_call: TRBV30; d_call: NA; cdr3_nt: TGTGCCTGGACCCACGGGGAGACCCAGTACTTC; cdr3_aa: CAWTHGETQYF
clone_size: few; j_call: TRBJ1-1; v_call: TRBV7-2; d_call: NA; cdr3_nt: TGTGCCAGCAGCTTTTCAGTGAACACTGAAGCTTTCTTT; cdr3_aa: CASSFSVNTEAFF
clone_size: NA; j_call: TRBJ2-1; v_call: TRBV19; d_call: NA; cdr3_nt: TGTGCCAGTAGTATAAAAGGTTCGGGTTTGGCGCTGAGTGGGGAGGATGAGCAGTTCTTC; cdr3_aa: CASSIKGSGLALSGEDEQFF
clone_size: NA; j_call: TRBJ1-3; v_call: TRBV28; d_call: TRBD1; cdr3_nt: TGTGCCAGCAGTTTCGGACCGGGACAGGGGTTTAGGGGCTCTGGAAACACCATATATTTT; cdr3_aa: CASSFGPGQGFRGSGNTIYF
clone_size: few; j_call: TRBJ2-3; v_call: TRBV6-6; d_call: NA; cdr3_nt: TGTGCCAGCAGATTTCCTAGGGGAGATACGCAGTATTTT; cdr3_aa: CASRFPRGDTQYF
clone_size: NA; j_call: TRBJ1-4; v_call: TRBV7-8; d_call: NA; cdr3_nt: TGTGCCAGCAGCTTAGCGGGGGGGGCTAATGAAAAACTGTTTTTT; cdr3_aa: CASSLAGGANEKLFF
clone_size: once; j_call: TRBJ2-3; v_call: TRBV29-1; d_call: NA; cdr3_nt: TGCAGCGGTGGGGGCATTGGGGCTTTAAGGGATACGCAGTATTTT; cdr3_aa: CSGGGIGALRDTQYF
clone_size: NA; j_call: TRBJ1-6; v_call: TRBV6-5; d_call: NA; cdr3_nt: TGTGCCAGCAGGCTACTCGGAGACTTTAATTCACCCCTCCACTTT; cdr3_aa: CASRLLGDFNSPLHF
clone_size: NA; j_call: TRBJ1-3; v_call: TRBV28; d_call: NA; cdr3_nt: TGTGCCAGCAGTTTAGTTCCCAGGTCTGGAAACACCATATATTTT; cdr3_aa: CASSLVPRSGNTIYF
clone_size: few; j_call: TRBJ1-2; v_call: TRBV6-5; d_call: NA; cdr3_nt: TGTGCCAGCAGTTACCGCCCTACAGGGTACTATGGCTACACCTTC; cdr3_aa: CASSYRPTGYYGYTF
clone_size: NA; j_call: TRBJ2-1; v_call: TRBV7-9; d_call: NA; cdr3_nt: TGTGCCAGCAGCCCCCCGAGGGATTGGAGCTCCTACAATGAGCAGTTCTTC; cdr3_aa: CASSPPRDWSSYNEQFF
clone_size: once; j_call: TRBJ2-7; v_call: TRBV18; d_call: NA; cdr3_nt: TGTGCCAGCTCAACAGTTTCCTACGAGCAGTACTTC; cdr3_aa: CASSTVSYEQYF
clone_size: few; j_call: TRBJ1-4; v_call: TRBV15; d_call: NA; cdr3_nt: TGTGCCACCAGCAGCCACATTGCGGTTAGTGAAAAACTGTTTTTT; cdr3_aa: CATSSHIAVSEKLFF
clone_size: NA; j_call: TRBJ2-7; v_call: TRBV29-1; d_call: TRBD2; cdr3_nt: TGCAGCGTTGGTTGGCGGGAGGCAACCTCCGAGCAGTACTTC; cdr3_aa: CSVGWREATSEQYF
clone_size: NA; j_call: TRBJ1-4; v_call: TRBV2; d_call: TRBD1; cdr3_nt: TGTGCCAGCAGAGAAGGACAGGGTGGGGAAAAACTGTTTTTT; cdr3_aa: CASREGQGGEKLFF
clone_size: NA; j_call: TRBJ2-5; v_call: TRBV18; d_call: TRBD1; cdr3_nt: TGTGCCAGCTCACAACAGGGGCAAGAGACCCAGTACTTC; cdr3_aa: CASSQQGQETQYF
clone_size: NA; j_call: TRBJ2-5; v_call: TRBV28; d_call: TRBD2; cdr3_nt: TGTGCCAGCAGTTTACTAGCGGGGCTCCAAGAGACCCAGTACTTC; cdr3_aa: CASSLLAGLQETQYF
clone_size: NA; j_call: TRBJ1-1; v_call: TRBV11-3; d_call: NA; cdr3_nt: TGTGCCAGCAGCTTAATGTCCATTTCGAACACTGAAGCTTTCTTT; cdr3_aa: CASSLMSISNTEAFF
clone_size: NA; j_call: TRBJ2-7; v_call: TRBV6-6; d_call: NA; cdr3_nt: TGTGCCAGCAGTTACGCACCCTCGTACTCCGAGCAGTACTTC; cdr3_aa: CASSYAPSYSEQYF
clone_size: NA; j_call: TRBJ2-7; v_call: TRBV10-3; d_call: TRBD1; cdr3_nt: TGTGCCCCGACAGGGACCCCCTACGAGCAGTACTTC; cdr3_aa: CAPTGTPYEQYF
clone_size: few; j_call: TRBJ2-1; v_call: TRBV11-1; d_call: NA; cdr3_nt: TGTGCCAGCAGCCCGGGGGATTACTTAATCGAGCAGTTCTTC; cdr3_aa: CASSPGDYLIEQFF
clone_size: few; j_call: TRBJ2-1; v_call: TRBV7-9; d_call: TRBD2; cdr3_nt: TGTGCCAGCAGCTTAAGCTGGCTAGCGGACTCCTACAATGAGCAGTTCTTC; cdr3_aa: CASSLSWLADSYNEQFF
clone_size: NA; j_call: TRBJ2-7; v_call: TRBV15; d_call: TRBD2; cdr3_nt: TGTGCCACCAGCAGAGATCGGGGAGGGTACGAGCAGTACTTC; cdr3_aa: CATSRDRGGYEQYF
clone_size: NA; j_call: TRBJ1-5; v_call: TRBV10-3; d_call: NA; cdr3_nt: TGTGCCATCAGTGAGTCGAAAGGGGCGGACAATCAGCCCCAGCATTTT; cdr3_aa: CAISESKGADNQPQHF
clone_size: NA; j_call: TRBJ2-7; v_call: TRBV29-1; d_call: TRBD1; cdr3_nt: TGCAGCGTCTCAGACAGGGCCTCCTACGAGCAGTACTTC; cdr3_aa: CSVSDRASYEQYF
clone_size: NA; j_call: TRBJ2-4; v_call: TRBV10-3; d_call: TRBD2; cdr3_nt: TGTGCCATCAGTATTAGCGGGAGGGGGAAAAACATTCAGTACTTC; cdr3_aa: CAISISGRGKNIQYF
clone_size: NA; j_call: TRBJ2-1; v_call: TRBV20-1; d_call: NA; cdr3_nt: TGCAGTGCCTCCTCCTACAATGAGCAGTTCTTC; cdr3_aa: CSASSYNEQFF
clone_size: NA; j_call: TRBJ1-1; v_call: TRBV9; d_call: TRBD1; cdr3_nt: TGTGCCAGCAGCTCCGGGACAGGGGAGGTGAACACTGAAGCTTTCTTT; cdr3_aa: CASSSGTGEVNTEAFF
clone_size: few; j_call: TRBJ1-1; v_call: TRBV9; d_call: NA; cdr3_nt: TGTGCCAGCAGCGTAGCTCCAGGGAACACTGAAGCTTTCTTT; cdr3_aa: CASSVAPGNTEAFF
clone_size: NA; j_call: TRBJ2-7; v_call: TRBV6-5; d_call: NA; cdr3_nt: TGTGCCAGCGGGACTTTAACGTACGAGCAGTACTTC; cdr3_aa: CASGTLTYEQYF
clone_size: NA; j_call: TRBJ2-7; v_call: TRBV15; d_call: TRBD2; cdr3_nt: TGTGCCACCAGGGGACTAGCGAGCGAGCAGTACTTC; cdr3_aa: CATRGLASEQYF
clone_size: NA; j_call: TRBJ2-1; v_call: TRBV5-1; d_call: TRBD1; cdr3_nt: TGCGCCAGCAGCTTGACAGGGGATTCCTACAATGAGCAGTTCTTC; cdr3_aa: CASSLTGDSYNEQFF
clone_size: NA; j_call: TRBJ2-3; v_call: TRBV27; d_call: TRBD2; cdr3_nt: TGTGCCAGCAGCCGGCGACTAGCGGGAGAGGCAGATACGCAGTATTTT; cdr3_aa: CASSRRLAGEADTQYF
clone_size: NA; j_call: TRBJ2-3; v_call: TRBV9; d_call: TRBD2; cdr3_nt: TGTGCCAGCACTCCTCCGGGGGGGGCGGGGGCGACAGATACGCAGTATTTT; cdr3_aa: CASTPPGGAGATDTQYF
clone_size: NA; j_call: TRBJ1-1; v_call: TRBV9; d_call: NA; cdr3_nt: TGTGCCAGCAGCGTCACCGGGACAATTTCTGAAGCTTTCTTT; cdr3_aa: CASSVTGTISEAFF
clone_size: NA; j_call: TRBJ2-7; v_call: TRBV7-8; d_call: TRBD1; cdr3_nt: TGTGCCAGCAGCCTCCGGGACAGGGGCCTCTTAGAGCAGTACTTC; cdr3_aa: CASSLRDRGLLEQYF
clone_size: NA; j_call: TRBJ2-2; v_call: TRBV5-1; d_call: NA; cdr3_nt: TGCGCCAGCAGCTCGGATCTAGCGCTTAACACCGGGGAGCTGTTTTTT; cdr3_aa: CASSSDLALNTGELFF
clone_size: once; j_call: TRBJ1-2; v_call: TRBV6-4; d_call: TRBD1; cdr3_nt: TGTGCCAGCAGTTTGGGGGGACAGGGACCCTATGGCTACACCTTC; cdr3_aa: CASSLGGQGPYGYTF
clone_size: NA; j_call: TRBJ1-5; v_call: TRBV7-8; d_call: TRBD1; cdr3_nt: TGTGCCAGCATCGCGGACAGGAATAAACTCAATCAGCCCCAGCATTTT; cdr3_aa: CASIADRNKLNQPQHF
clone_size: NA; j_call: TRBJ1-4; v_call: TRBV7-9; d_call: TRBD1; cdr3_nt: TGTGCCAGCAGCTTGGTCCAGGGGGCAAATGAAAAACTGTTTTTT; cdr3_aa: CASSLVQGANEKLFF
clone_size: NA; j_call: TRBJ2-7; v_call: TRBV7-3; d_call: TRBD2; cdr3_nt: TGTGCCAGCAGCCAAGTCCTAGCGGGGAGGGAAGAGCAGTACTTC; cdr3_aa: CASSQVLAGREEQYF